This T cell receptor beta chain was identified during a study of blood T cells in healthy people across ages. General study points: PBMCs went unsorted, and a conclusive naive versus antigen-experienced comparison was therefore prevented. With donor CMV status unknown, expanded clonotype changes were possibly confounded.

The CDR3 loop spans 17 amino acids. Unmatched junction bases numbered 9, after V lost 1 base and J lost 4 bases. The germline CDR1 and CDR2 sequences are MGHRA and YSYEKL. The second PCR ran about 7 to 12 cycles with a sample-barcoded 5' primer and J-beta primers. Using its own MiXCR run on the 5' RACE reads, TCRdb lists one record per CDR3 protein. The table lists around 870,000 distinct CDR3 sequences, under 30% of them singletons, with 17% in the top ten. With regard to this clonotype: Its antigen is still unknown.

The chain is built from TRBV4-1 and TRBJ2-2, with 7 bases identical to TRBD2. The sequence was collected from a woman older than 75 in good health. The sequenced sample was blood. The CDR3 here is CASSQGEGKGSTGELFF. Written as DNA, the CDR3 is TGCGCCAGCAGCCAAGGGGAGGGGAAGGGAAGCACCGGGGAGCTGTTTTTT.